This T cell receptor beta chain was retrieved from a study of T-cell memory formation after mild COVID-19. V was clipped by 2 bases and J by 3 bases, with 6 bases between them. Germline V gene data show CDR1 as SGHRS and CDR2 as YFSETQ. There are 13 residues in the CDR3. TCRdb independently ran MiXCR on the 5' RACE reads; one entry per CDR3 protein. The repertoire holds around 250,000 distinct CDR3 sequences, with 8% to 10% as singletons. Ten or more counts support this clonotype. The chain links TRBV5-1 to TRBJ2-1; no definite D call. The specimen sequenced was PBMCs or a T cell subset sorted from them (not recorded which). The source of this sequence is a man aged 18 to 29 who had mild COVID-19 (a few samples of this study predate the infection). Cell type and time point are not known. The CDR3 reads CASSFDFYNEQFF. The CDR3 DNA sequence: TGCGCCAGCAGCTTTGACTTCTACAATGAGCAGTTCTTC.